The clone carrying this T cell receptor beta chain was counted a few times. No antigen is known for it. The source of the sample is a study of CD8 T cells in ankylosing spondylitis. Trimming stripped 3 bases from V and 3 bases from J, with 12 bases between. The CDR3 sequence is 14 residues long. TCRdb re-analysed the 5' RACE reads in MiXCR, keeping a single row per CDR3 protein. The sample shows 200,000 to 250,000 distinct CDR3 sequences, around 20% of them seen only once. Study-wide points: Eight highly homologous variants formed a TCR beta motif that appeared characteristic of ankylosing spondylitis blood.

This receptor was obtained from a male donor with ankylosing spondylitis. V and J are TRBV12-3 or TRBV12-4 and TRBJ2-7; a weak D match, TRBD2 (6 bases). Sample: blood, either unsorted or a sorted T cell fraction (not recorded which). The CDR3 region has the DNA TGTGCCAGCAGTTTCGGGGGTTTAGGCTACGAGCAGTACTTC. It yields the protein CASSFGGLGYEQYF.